The rows below give T cell receptor beta chains drawn from one sample of a study of T cells after yellow fever vaccination. TCRdb analysed the 5' RACE reads with MiXCR anew, one entry per CDR3 protein. The profile shows some 300,000 distinct CDR3 sequences, roughly 8.7% of them singletons. The material was CD4+ T cells sorted from PBMCs, obtained 5 days after the yellow fever booster vaccination. These receptors originate from a man between 18 and 35 years old who received the YFV17D yellow fever vaccine. Both conserved end residues are part of each CDR3. Fields, in order: clone size, V gene, J gene, D gene, CDR3 DNA, CDR3 protein. A D gene is named only where the DNA matches it firmly. The listing skips clone size in some rows; elsewhere it reads once, few, many or a size class.

few	TRBV18	TRBJ2-2	NA	TGTGCCAGCTCACCACCTGGTGGCAGGACGAACACCGGGGAGCTGTTTTTT	CASSPPGGRTNTGELFF
few	TRBV7-9	TRBJ1-1	TRBD1	TGTGCCAGCAGCTTAATGGACAGGGACACTGAAGCTTTCTTT	CASSLMDRDTEAFF
few	TRBV6-4	TRBJ2-7	TRBD2	TGTGCCAGCAGAAAGACTAGCCTTATGTTCCACGAGCAGTACTTC	CASRKTSLMFHEQYF
many	TRBV5-1	TRBJ2-2	NA	TGCGCCAGCAGCCCAGGTTGGGGTCCCGACACCGGGGAGCTGTTTTTT	CASSPGWGPDTGELFF
NA	TRBV5-1	TRBJ1-6	NA	TGCGCCATTTATACGTATTCACCCCTCCACTTT	CAIYTYSPLHF
NA	TRBV6-5	TRBJ1-2	NA	TGTGCCAGCAGTTACTCATATAACTATGGCTACACCTTC	CASSYSYNYGYTF
few	TRBV20-1	TRBJ1-6	NA	TGCAGTGCTAGAGACGCTTCAGGTTCACCCCTCCACTTT	CSARDASGSPLHF
NA	TRBV4-3	TRBJ1-5	NA	TGCGCCAGCAGCCAAGATCGGGCAGGAAATCAGCCCCAGCATTTT	CASSQDRAGNQPQHF
many	TRBV5-1	TRBJ2-3	TRBD1	TGCGCCAGCAGCCTGACAGGGTCCGCAGATACGCAGTATTTT	CASSLTGSADTQYF
many	TRBV5-1	TRBJ2-1	TRBD1	TGCGCCAGCAGCTCCGGGACAGGGAGCTACAATGAGCAGTTCTTC	CASSSGTGSYNEQFF
many	TRBV20-1	TRBJ2-7	TRBD1	TGCAGTGCCATAATCGGGACAGGGGGGTCCTACGAGCAGTACTTC	CSAIIGTGGSYEQYF
few	TRBV27	TRBJ1-2	NA	TGTGCCAGCACCCCCAATACTAACTATGGCTACACCTTC	CASTPNTNYGYTF
many	TRBV10-3	TRBJ2-5	NA	TGTGCCATCACGCAGGAGCTCCAAGAGACCCAGTACTTC	CAITQELQETQYF
NA	TRBV5-1	TRBJ1-4	NA	TGCGCCAGCAGCTTGGGGCCAGGGGCCTCCAATGAAAAACTGTTTTTT	CASSLGPGASNEKLFF
NA	TRBV7-9	TRBJ1-1	TRBD1	TGTGCCAGCAGCCTTTCAGGGGGCATCACTGAAGCTTTCTTT	CASSLSGGITEAFF
NA	TRBV4-1	TRBJ1-2	NA	TGCGCCAGCAGCCAGACGTCCGGGCAGGGGTTTGGCTACACCTTC	CASSQTSGQGFGYTF
few	TRBV20-1	TRBJ1-5	NA	TGCAGTGCTAGGTCCGGGGATAGCAATCAGCCCCAGCATTTT	CSARSGDSNQPQHF
few	TRBV30	TRBJ1-4	TRBD1	TGTGCCTGGAGTTTCTCCGGGACAGCTAATGAAAAACTGTTTTTT	CAWSFSGTANEKLFF
NA	TRBV5-4	TRBJ2-3	NA	TGTGCCAGCAGCTTGAAGGCCGGGGGAGATACGCAGTATTTT	CASSLKAGGDTQYF
few	TRBV12-3/TRBV12-4	TRBJ2-1	TRBD2	TGTGCCAGCAGTTCTAGCGGGGCGCACAATGAGCAGTTCTTC	CASSSSGAHNEQFF
few	TRBV4-3	TRBJ1-4	NA	TGCGCCAGCAGCCAAGATCTAGCAACTAATGAAAAACTGTTTTTT	CASSQDLATNEKLFF
many	TRBV27	TRBJ2-5	NA	TGTGCCAGCATGGCCCAGGCCCAAGAGACCCAGTACTTC	CASMAQAQETQYF